Presented here are 15 T cell receptor beta chains from one specimen sequenced in a study of blood T cell repertoires in COVID-19. Measured with immunoSEQ multiplex PCR; TCRdb has only the in-frame clones, and not every one. The data hold about 340,000 clones, with roughly 86% observed a single time. Sequenced input: peripheral blood. The receptors here all came from a woman in her 70s with COVID-19, enrolled during active disease.

This clone was seen a few times. CDR3 sequence (DNA): TGTGCCAGTAGCCTGACAGGGTATGGCTACACCTTC. This sequence encodes CASSLTGYGYTF. The chain recombines TRBV19 with TRBJ1-2; TRBD1 aligns across 7 bases. The germline CDR1 and CDR2 sequences are LNHDA and SQIVND (reference sequence). J was trimmed by 5 bases and V by 6 bases; bases with no gene match: 3. The CDR3 is made up of 12 amino acids. The entire variable domain, with the rest obtained from reference TRBV19 and TRBJ1-2, is as follows: DGGITQSPKYLFRKEGQNVTLSCEQNLNHDAMYWYRQDPGQGLRLIYYSQIVNDFQKGDIAEGYSVSREKKESFPLTVTSAQKNPTAFYLCASSLTGYGYTFGSGTRLTVV.

The chain couples TRBV11-2 to TRBJ1-6; D is uncertain. This CDR3 comprises 15 residues. Trimming removed 2 bases at V and 7 bases at J, with 12 bases between. The germline V gene has CDR1 SGHAT and CDR2 FQNNGV. CDR3 region: CASSLLALGNSPLHF. The CDR3 region has the DNA TGTGCCAGCAGCTTATTAGCCCTCGGAAATTCACCCCTCCACTTT.

This chain uses TRBV29-1 with TRBJ1-6, with 8 bases that match TRBD1. Germline CDR1 SQVTM, CDR2 ANQGSEA. The ends lost 6 bases at V and 5 bases at J; junction bases unmatched: 6. CDR3 length equals 14 residues. DNA of the CDR3: TGCAGCGTCCGGACAGGGCTAAATAATTCACCCCTCCACTTT. It translates to CSVRTGLNNSPLHF.

CDR3 DNA sequence: TGTGCCAGCAGCCTTCCGGTGACAGGGGAGGACACCGGGGAGCTGTTTTTT. This translates into CASSLPVTGEDTGELFF. The genes are TRBV14 and TRBJ2-2; 8 nucleotides match TRBD1. V gave up 4 bases and J gave up 3 bases; unmatched junction bases: 10. This CDR3 has 17 residues. Looked up from germline, CDR1 is SGHDN and CDR2 is FVKESK.

The chain recombines TRBV7-9 with TRBJ2-3, with 9 bases aligning to TRBD2. Germline loops: CDR1 SEHNR, CDR2 FQNEAQ (reference sequence). The CDR3 covers 14 residues. The V and J ends lost 5 bases and 7 bases, in that order; junction bases with no gene match: 7. CDR3: CASSPTSGGNTQYF. DNA of the CDR3: TGTGCCAGCAGCCCGACTAGCGGCGGAAATACGCAGTATTTT.

V gene TRBV6-6 combines with J gene TRBJ2-7; 9 bases align to TRBD1. After removal of 0 bases from V and 5 bases from J, the junction contained 8 bases not matched to a gene. Germline CDR1 reads MNHNY; CDR2 reads SVGAGI (reference sequence). This CDR3 is built from 16 residues. This CDR3 reads CASSYSPPGQGDEQYF. The CDR3 DNA reads TGTGCCAGCAGTTACTCGCCGCCGGGACAGGGCGACGAGCAGTACTTC.

J is TRBJ1-2 and V is TRBV10-3; D is possibly TRBD1 (6 bases). This CDR3 is 15 amino acids long. V lost 4 bases and J 4 bases, leaving 16 bases between the germline ends. The V gene's germline CDR1 is ENHRY and CDR2 SYGVKD. CDR3 in amino acids: CAISARQEGSYGYTF. In nucleotides, the CDR3 is TGTGCCATCAGTGCCCGACAGGAAGGAAGCTATGGCTACACCTTC.

CDR3 bases: TGTGCCAGCAGCCCCGCTGGGGGGTCAGGCTACACCTTC. Its translation is CASSPAGGSGYTF. The chain carries TRBV7-3 and TRBJ1-2, with D possibly being TRBD1 (5 bases). CDR1 and CDR2 (germline): SGHTA, FQGTGA. The CDR3 contains 13 residues. V lost 5 bases and J 8 bases, leaving 15 bases between the germline ends.

The chain uses TRBV12-5 and TRBJ1-1; D might be TRBD1 (6 bases). The V end lost 4 bases, the J end lost 4 bases, and 22 bases lay between the germline ends. CDR1 and CDR2 from the germline V gene are LGHNT and FRNRAP. The CDR3 consists of 17 residues. CDR3 loop: CASGSRGGVGLGTEAFF. CDR3 coding DNA: TGTGCTAGTGGTTCCAGGGGTGGGGTGGGTCTAGGCACTGAAGCTTTCTTT.

The J gene is TRBJ2-3, the V gene TRBV5-1; 10 positions match TRBD2. Germline V gene lookup returns CDR1 SGHRS and CDR2 YFSETQ. V dropped 0 bases and J dropped 3; count of bases not matched to a gene: 4. The CDR3 length is 16 residues. CDR3 in amino acids: CASSLALAGATDTQYF. DNA of the CDR3: TGCGCCAGCAGCTTGGCCCTAGCGGGGGCGACAGATACGCAGTATTTT.

The chain is built from TRBV19 and TRBJ1-5, with D perhaps matching TRBD1 (5 bases). The CDR3 extends over 14 amino acids. The V end was cut by 5 bases, the J end by 6 bases, with 14 bases between. The germline CDR1 and CDR2 sequences are LNHDA and SQIVND (reference sequence). CDR3 DNA: TGTGCCAGTAGTTCCACGGGGGGACGTCAGCCCCAGCATTTT. Translation: CASSSTGGRQPQHF.

The CDR3 sequence is CASSSPGTGGTYEQYF. CDR3 bases: TGTGCCAGTAGTTCTCCCGGGACAGGGGGAACCTACGAGCAGTACTTC. V gene TRBV19 combines with J gene TRBJ2-7, with 11 nucleotides matching TRBD1. With V trimmed by 5 bases and J by 2 bases, 8 bases remained unmatched. The CDR3 covers 16 residues. Per germline, CDR1 LNHDA and CDR2 SQIVND (reference sequence).

The chain is built from TRBV24-1 and TRBJ2-7; TRBD1 agrees at 8 bases. The CDR3 loop spans 13 amino acids. The germline V gene has CDR1 KGHDR and CDR2 SFDVKD. Trimming cost V 2 bases and J 5 bases; bases outside gene matches: 1. The CDR3 DNA is TGTGCCACCAGTGATTCGGACAGGGACGAGCAGTACTTC. Its translation: CATSDSDRDEQYF.

The V call is TRBV9, the J call TRBJ2-2, with D tentatively TRBD2 (6 bases). The V gene lost 2 bases and the J gene lost 2 bases, with 10 bases spanning the gap. CDR3 length: 15 amino acids. Per germline, CDR1 SGDLS and CDR2 YYNGEE. This chain's CDR3 is CASSVAGPNTGELFF. The DNA for the CDR3 is TGTGCCAGCAGCGTTGCGGGGCCCAACACCGGGGAGCTGTTTTTT.

The chain is built from TRBV7-6 and TRBJ1-1, with 7 bases aligning to TRBD1. The CDR3 consists of 12 residues. Germline CDR1 and CDR2: SGHVS and FNYEAQ. Trimming cost V 1 base and J 7 bases; bases outside gene matches: 0. CDR3 in DNA: TGTGCCAGCAGCTTAGGGGACAGTGAAGCTTTCTTT. Translated: CASSLGDSEAFF.